Each of the 17 T cell receptor beta chains below was sequenced from the same sample in a study of Ad26.COV2.S vaccination and SARS-CoV-2 variants. The treatment: about 20 received Ad26.COV2.S at low or high dose, single or two shots; roughly 5 received placebo; per-sample allocation not given. Day 63 after the first vaccine or placebo injection was the time point for sampling. Sequencing used immunoSEQ multiplex PCR; TCRdb keeps in-frame clones, though not all of them. In the table there are a few hundred thousand clones, about 89% of which are singletons. This material consisted of peripheral blood, taken in a trial of Ad26.COV2.S vaccine versus placebo. The receptors come from a person between 18 and 65 years old who received the Ad26.COV2.S COVID-19 vaccine or a placebo.

This clone showed up just once. The V gene is TRBV12-3 or TRBV12-4, the J gene TRBJ1-2; D gene uncertain. There are 11 residues in the CDR3. V lost 2 bases and J lost 2, with 0 bases in between. CDR3 residues: CASSLNYGYTF. The CDR3 coding sequence is TGTGCCAGCAGTTTAAACTATGGCTACACCTTC.

The rearrangement links TRBV6-2 or TRBV6-3 to TRBJ2-7; 8 bases match TRBD1. The CDR3 length is 14 residues. Trimming removed 6 bases from V and 3 bases from J; junction bases left unmatched: 7. Germline CDR1 and CDR2: MNHEY and SVGEGT. CDR3: CASSGGTGGYEQYF. In DNA, the CDR3 is TGTGCCAGCAGCGGCGGTACAGGGGGCTACGAGCAGTACTTC.

The rearrangement links TRBV11-3 to TRBJ2-1, with D hard to call. The CDR3 is 13 residues long. Deletions cut 3 bases from V and 5 bases from J, with 8 bases between. Germline V gives CDR1 SGHNT, CDR2 YENEEA. This CDR3 is CASSLGRNNEQFF. CDR3 coding DNA: TGTGCCAGCAGCTTGGGCAGAAACAATGAGCAGTTCTTC.

The rearrangement links TRBV4-1 to TRBJ2-7; the match to TRBD2 covers 13 bases. The trim removed 4 bases at V and 0 bases at J, leaving 0 bases unmatched. CDR1 is MGHRA, CDR2 YSYEKL, per germline. CDR3 size: 15 residues. CDR3 nucleotide sequence: TGCGCCAGCAGCCGGACTAGCGGGGGCTCCTACGAGCAGTACTTC. Residues: CASSRTSGGSYEQYF.

This chain uses TRBV2 with TRBJ1-6, with D unresolved. Trimming shortened V by 5 bases and J by 5 bases, and 16 bases separated the two germline ends. Per germline, CDR1 SNHLY and CDR2 FYNNEI. CDR3 length equals 16 residues. CDR3 sequence: CASSPTWTADNSPLHF. CDR3 sequence (DNA): TGTGCCAGCAGTCCGACGTGGACGGCCGATAATTCACCCCTCCACTTT.

The J gene is TRBJ1-1, the V gene TRBV10-3, with D hard to call. The CDR3 runs 12 residues. V lost 3 bases and J lost 3, with 5 bases in between. CDR1 and CDR2 (germline): ENHRY, SYGVKD. The CDR3 reads CAISEDYTEAFF. The CDR3 coding sequence is TGTGCCATCAGTGAAGATTACACTGAAGCTTTCTTT.

This chain connects TRBV21-1 to TRBJ1-1. TRBV21-1 is a recognized pseudogene. The CDR3 length is 15 residues. The CDR3 bases are TGTGCCAGCAGCAAACAAGTGCTGGTGGACACTGAAGCTTTCTTT. It yields the protein CASSKQVLVDTEAFF.

The V gene is TRBV6-1, the J gene TRBJ1-2; D is perhaps TRBD1 (5 bases). V was clipped by 3 bases and J by 5 bases, with 13 bases between them. Germline V gene lookup returns CDR1 MNHNS and CDR2 SASEGT. This CDR3 comprises 14 residues. Written as DNA, the CDR3 is TGTGCCAGCAGTGATCTCGGGGGGGGATATGGCTACACCTTC. This encodes CASSDLGGGYGYTF.

In this sample, this clone turned up once. The chain recombines TRBV5-1 with TRBJ2-5, with 9 bases that match TRBD1. The CDR3 length is 14 residues. The V gene end was trimmed by 4 bases and the J gene end by 1 base; junction bases not matched to a gene: 2. Germline values: CDR1 SGHRS, CDR2 YFSETQ. The CDR3 DNA sequence: TGCGCCAGCAGCATGGGACAGGGCCAAGAGACCCAGTACTTC. This gives the protein CASSMGQGQETQYF.

This chain links TRBV4-2 with TRBJ1-5; TRBD1 is a possible D gene (6 bases). The V and J ends lost 1 base and 0 bases respectively, with 13 bases between them. The CDR3 consists of 17 residues. Looked up from germline, CDR1 is LGHNA and CDR2 is YNFKEQ. CDR3 DNA sequence: TGTGCCAGCAGCCAAGTGCTACTCAGGGGTAGCAATCAGCCCCAGCATTTT. Translating gives CASSQVLLRGSNQPQHF.

CDR3 loop: CASSPWGQGRYEQFF. The CDR3 coding sequence is TGTGCCAGCAGCCCCTGGGGACAGGGAAGATATGAGCAGTTCTTC. This chain links TRBV28 with TRBJ2-1, with 9 bases aligning to TRBD1. Germline V gene lookup returns CDR1 MDHEN and CDR2 SYDVKM. The ends lost 6 bases at V and 8 bases at J; junction bases unmatched: 11. This CDR3 has 15 residues. The variable domain in full, completed from reference TRBV28 and TRBJ2-1, reads DVKVTQSSRYLVKRTGEKVFLECVQDMDHENMFWYRQDPGLGLRLIYFSYDVKMKEKGDIPEGYSVSREKKERFSLILESASTNQTSMYLCASSPWGQGRYEQFFGPGTRLTVL.

The chain uses TRBV5-4 and TRBJ2-2; D is unresolved. The CDR3 consists of 16 residues. Trimming stripped 4 bases from V and 5 bases from J, with 18 bases between. Germline CDR1 and CDR2: SGHNT and YYREEE (reference sequence). The DNA of the CDR3 is TGTGCCAGCAGCCGAGGCCAGCCGGGTAGGACCGGGGAGCTGTTTTTT. This encodes CASSRGQPGRTGELFF. The variable domain in full, with the rest retrieved from reference TRBV5-4 and TRBJ2-2, is ETGVTQSPTHLIKTRGQQVTLRCSSQSGHNTVSWYQQALGQGPQFIFQYYREEENGRGNFPPRFSGLQFPNYSSELNVNALELDDSALYLCASSRGQPGRTGELFFGEGSRLTVL.

Only one count was recorded for this clone. The rearrangement joins TRBV5-4 to TRBJ2-1; D perhaps matches TRBD1 (7 bases). This CDR3 spans 16 amino acids. Germline V gene sequence: CDR1 SGHNT, CDR2 YYREEE (reference sequence). V was clipped by 0 bases and J by 12 bases, with 22 bases between them. Written as DNA, the CDR3 is TGTGCCAGCAGCTTGGCCGGGACAGCCGGAGGGGTTGGGCAGTTCTTC. This sequence encodes CASSLAGTAGGVGQFF.

This chain uses TRBV6-5 with TRBJ1-3; D is undetermined. The ends were cut back, 2 bases at V and 0 bases at J, with 11 bases in the middle. CDR1 MNHEY and CDR2 SVGAGI come from the germline V gene. The CDR3 consists of 16 residues. In DNA, the CDR3 is TGTGCCAGCAGTTACCTGGGCCGGGACTCTGGAAACACCATATATTTT. Its translation: CASSYLGRDSGNTIYF.

J is TRBJ2-3 and V is TRBV11-3; TRBD1 matches 7 bases. Germline V gene lookup returns CDR1 SGHNT and CDR2 YENEEA. The CDR3 consists of 14 residues. J was trimmed by 4 bases and V by 5 bases; bases with no gene match: 6. The CDR3 here is CASSKTGWPDTQYF. CDR3 sequence (DNA): TGTGCCAGCAGCAAGACAGGGTGGCCAGATACGCAGTATTTT.

This clone has more than one count but fewer than ten. The chain uses TRBV7-6 and TRBJ1-6; a possible D gene is TRBD1 (5 bases). Looked up from germline, CDR1 is SGHVS and CDR2 is FNYEAQ. The CDR3 spans 15 residues. The germline V and J ends were trimmed by 1 base and 6 bases, with 10 bases remaining between them. The CDR3 coding sequence is TGTGCCAGCAGCTTAGGTCGGGGGGTTAATTCACCCCTCCACTTT. This translates into CASSLGRGVNSPLHF.

The count of this clone is one. At the DNA level, this CDR3 is encoded by other sequences in the same sample as well. V and J are TRBV5-6 and TRBJ2-7; 8 nucleotides match TRBD2. Germline trimming cut 2 bases from V and 2 bases from J; bases unmatched to any gene: 0. The length of the CDR3 is 13 residues. Germline values: CDR1 SGHDT, CDR2 YYEEEE. The CDR3 sequence: CASSFGRAYEQYF. DNA of the CDR3: TGTGCCAGCAGCTTCGGGAGGGCCTACGAGCAGTACTTC.